This is a list of T cell receptor beta chains from one sample in a study of OX40 agonist ivuxolimab in advanced cancers. The protocol was immunoSEQ multiplex PCR, while the TCRdb copy is restricted to in-frame clones and leaves out a portion. The sample lists 45,000 to 65,000 clones, roughly 80% occurring once. Sequencing was performed on CD4+ or CD8+ T cells sorted from blood, taken in a trial of the OX40 agonist ivuxolimab. These receptors were collected from an adult with an advanced solid tumor such as melanoma, head and neck, liver or kidney cancer. CDR3s include the opening cysteine and the closing phenylalanine or tryptophan. Fields, in order: CDR3 DNA, CDR3 protein, V gene, J gene, D gene, clone size. A D gene is named only where the DNA matches it firmly. Clone sizes are given selectively: once, few, many, or a class where the clone is expanded.

DNA: TGTGCCAGCCAGAGGATCCCCCAGTACTTC
CDR3: CASQRIPQYF
V: TRBV2
J: TRBJ2-5
D: -
size: -

DNA: TGTGCCAGCAGTGAAGTCCATGAGCAGTTCTTC
CDR3: CASSEVHEQFF
V: TRBV6-1
J: TRBJ2-1
D: -
size: -

DNA: TGTGCCAGTAAACAACCGGGGGATCCGACCACTGAAGCTTTCTTT
CDR3: CASKQPGDPTTEAFF
V: TRBV19
J: TRBJ1-1
D: -
size: -

DNA: TGCGCCAGCAGGCCAGGGAATCAAGGTGGCTACACCTTC
CDR3: CASRPGNQGGYTF
V: TRBV5-1
J: TRBJ1-2
D: -
size: -

DNA: TGTGCCAGCAGCTTAGCGCTGACCGGCGGGAGGACAGATACGCAGTATTTT
CDR3: CASSLALTGGRTDTQYF
V: TRBV7-9
J: TRBJ2-3
D: TRBD2
size: -

DNA: TGTGCCAGCAGCTTAGGGGGTCGTAACGGGGATGGCTATGGCTACACCTTC
CDR3: CASSLGGRNGDGYGYTF
V: TRBV7-2
J: TRBJ1-2
D: -
size: -

DNA: TGTGCCAGCAGAGGACAGGGGGTGGCTGAGCAGTACTTC
CDR3: CASRGQGVAEQYF
V: TRBV6-6
J: TRBJ2-7
D: TRBD1
size: -

DNA: TGTGCCAGCAGCTTAGTAGGACCCCCTCTCAATGAGCAGTTCTTC
CDR3: CASSLVGPPLNEQFF
V: TRBV7-9
J: TRBJ2-1
D: -
size: -

DNA: TGTGCCAGCAGCCAAGTCGGGCCCGGGGAGCTGTTTTTT
CDR3: CASSQVGPGELFF
V: TRBV14
J: TRBJ2-2
D: -
size: many

DNA: TGTGCCAGCAGCTTAGAGGGGAGCTCTGGAAACACCATATATTTT
CDR3: CASSLEGSSGNTIYF
V: TRBV7-8
J: TRBJ1-3
D: -
size: -

DNA: TGTGCCAGCAGTTCGCCCGGGACAGGGGGCACCGGGGAGCTGTTTTTT
CDR3: CASSSPGTGGTGELFF
V: TRBV28
J: TRBJ2-2
D: TRBD1
size: -

DNA: TGTGCCAGCAGACCGTGGACTTCTCTCTACGAGCAGTACTTC
CDR3: CASRPWTSLYEQYF
V: TRBV6-1
J: TRBJ2-7
D: -
size: -

DNA: TGCGCCAGCTCTACCCTCAGGGCCCCCGGGGAGCTGTTTTTT
CDR3: CASSTLRAPGELFF
V: TRBV5-1
J: TRBJ2-2
D: -
size: -

DNA: TGCGCCAGCAGCCCGATGGGCGGTTCGGGAGCCTTACAGCCCCAGCATTTT
CDR3: CASSPMGGSGALQPQHF
V: TRBV4-1
J: TRBJ1-5
D: -
size: -

DNA: TGTGCCAGCAGCCCCTCGGTTGACACTGAAGCTTTCTTT
CDR3: CASSPSVDTEAFF
V: TRBV7-9
J: TRBJ1-1
D: -
size: -

DNA: TGTGCCAGCCCGAAGGCCGGGACAGGGAGCACCGGGGAGCTGTTTTTT
CDR3: CASPKAGTGSTGELFF
V: TRBV18
J: TRBJ2-2
D: TRBD1
size: -

DNA: TGTGCCAGCTCACGTAGGGACGTACCCTACGAGCAGTACTTC
CDR3: CASSRRDVPYEQYF
V: TRBV18
J: TRBJ2-7
D: -
size: -

DNA: TGTGCCAGCAGTTTTATCAGCGGGAACTCCTACAATGAGCAGTTCTTC
CDR3: CASSFISGNSYNEQFF
V: TRBV28
J: TRBJ2-1
D: TRBD2
size: -

DNA: TGTGCCAGCAGTGGCCGAGGAGCGGGACAAAACACCGGGGAGCTGTTTTTT
CDR3: CASSGRGAGQNTGELFF
V: TRBV6-1
J: TRBJ2-2
D: -
size: -

DNA: TGTGCCAGTAGTGCTAGCGGAGGAAACATTCAGTACTTC
CDR3: CASSASGGNIQYF
V: TRBV19
J: TRBJ2-4
D: TRBD2
size: -

DNA: TGCGCCAGCAGCTTGGATGTGTACGGAGATTTAACAGGGGCCTCTGGAAACACCATATATTTT
CDR3: CASSLDVYGDLTGASGNTIYF
V: TRBV5-1
J: TRBJ1-3
D: TRBD1
size: -

DNA: TGCGCCAGCAGCCCGGCGGGGGCGCGGTATGGCTACACCTTC
CDR3: CASSPAGARYGYTF
V: TRBV4-1
J: TRBJ1-2
D: -
size: -

DNA: TGTGCCAGCAGTCGACGGACAGGGCGGGACGAGCAGTACTTC
CDR3: CASSRRTGRDEQYF
V: TRBV6-5
J: TRBJ2-7
D: TRBD1
size: -

DNA: TGTGCCAGCAGAGGGGACTCCTACGAGCAGTACTTC
CDR3: CASRGDSYEQYF
V: TRBV6-5
J: TRBJ2-7
D: -
size: -

DNA: TGCAGCGGGGGGTTCTACAATGAGCAGTTCTTC
CDR3: CSGGFYNEQFF
V: TRBV20-1
J: TRBJ2-1
D: TRBD2
size: -

DNA: TGTGCCAGCAGCTTGGGCCCGGCGGGACGAACCACGGGGGAGACCCAGTACTTC
CDR3: CASSLGPAGRTTGETQYF
V: TRBV5-6
J: TRBJ2-5
D: -
size: -

DNA: TGTGCCAGCAGCGAAGAGGGGTACGAGCAGTACTTC
CDR3: CASSEEGYEQYF
V: TRBV21-1
J: TRBJ2-7
D: -
size: -

DNA: TGTGCCAGCAGGGGGATGACGAACACCGGGGAGCTGTTTTTT
CDR3: CASRGMTNTGELFF
V: TRBV11-2
J: TRBJ2-2
D: -
size: -

DNA: TGCGCCAGCAGCCTGAACCGACAGGGGGAGGGCTACACCTTC
CDR3: CASSLNRQGEGYTF
V: TRBV5-1
J: TRBJ1-2
D: TRBD1
size: -

DNA: TGTGCCAGCAGCCCTTCTGTAGGGGGGCGCACCTACGAGCAGTACTTC
CDR3: CASSPSVGGRTYEQYF
V: TRBV7-9
J: TRBJ2-7
D: -
size: -

DNA: TGTGCCAGCAGTTTGGGACAGGCCAACACTGAAGCTTTCTTT
CDR3: CASSLGQANTEAFF
V: TRBV27
J: TRBJ1-1
D: TRBD1
size: -

DNA: TGTGCCAGCTCAGACCCTCGGGCCGCCTACGAGCAGTACTTC
CDR3: CASSDPRAAYEQYF
V: TRBV18
J: TRBJ2-7
D: -
size: -

DNA: TGCAGCGTTGAGCTGGACAGGGGGCGCGGGGAGACCCAGTACTTC
CDR3: CSVELDRGRGETQYF
V: TRBV29-1
J: TRBJ2-5
D: TRBD1
size: -

DNA: TGTGCCAGCAGTGAGCAGGGGCATAGCAATCAGCCCCAGCATTTT
CDR3: CASSEQGHSNQPQHF
V: TRBV2
J: TRBJ1-5
D: -
size: -

DNA: TGTGCCAGTAGTATTTCTCATACAAACTATGGCTACACCTTC
CDR3: CASSISHTNYGYTF
V: TRBV19
J: TRBJ1-2
D: -
size: -